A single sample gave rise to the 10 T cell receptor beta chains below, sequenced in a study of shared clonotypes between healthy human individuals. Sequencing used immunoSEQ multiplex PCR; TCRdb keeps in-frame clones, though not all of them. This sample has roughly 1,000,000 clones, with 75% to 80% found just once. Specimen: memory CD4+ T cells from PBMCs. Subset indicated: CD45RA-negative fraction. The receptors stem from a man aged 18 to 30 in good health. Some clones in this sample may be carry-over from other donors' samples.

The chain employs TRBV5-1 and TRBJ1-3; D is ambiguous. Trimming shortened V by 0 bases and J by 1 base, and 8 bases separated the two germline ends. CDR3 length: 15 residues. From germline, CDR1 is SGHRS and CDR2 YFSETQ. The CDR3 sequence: CASSLAVGSGNTIYF. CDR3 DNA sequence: TGCGCCAGCAGCTTGGCCGTGGGTTCTGGAAACACCATATATTTT.

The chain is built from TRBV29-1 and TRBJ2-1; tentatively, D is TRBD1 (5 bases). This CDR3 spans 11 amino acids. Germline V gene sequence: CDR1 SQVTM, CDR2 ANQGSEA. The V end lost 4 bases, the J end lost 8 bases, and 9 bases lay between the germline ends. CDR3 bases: TGCAGCGTTGGCTGGGGCGATGAGCAGTTCTTC. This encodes CSVGWGDEQFF.

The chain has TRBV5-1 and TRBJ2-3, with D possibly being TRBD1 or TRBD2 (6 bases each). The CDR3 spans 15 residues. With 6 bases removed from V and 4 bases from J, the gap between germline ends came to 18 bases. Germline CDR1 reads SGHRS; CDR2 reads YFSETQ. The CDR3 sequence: CASMGAFGGPDTQYF. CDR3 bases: TGCGCCAGCATGGGCGCCTTCGGGGGCCCAGATACGCAGTATTTT.

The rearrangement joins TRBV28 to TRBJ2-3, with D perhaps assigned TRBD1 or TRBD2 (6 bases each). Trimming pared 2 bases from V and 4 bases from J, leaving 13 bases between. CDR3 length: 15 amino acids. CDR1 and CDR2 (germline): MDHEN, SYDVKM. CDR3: CASSLGGRGPDTQYF. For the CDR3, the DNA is TGTGCCAGCAGTTTAGGGGGGCGGGGACCAGATACGCAGTATTTT.

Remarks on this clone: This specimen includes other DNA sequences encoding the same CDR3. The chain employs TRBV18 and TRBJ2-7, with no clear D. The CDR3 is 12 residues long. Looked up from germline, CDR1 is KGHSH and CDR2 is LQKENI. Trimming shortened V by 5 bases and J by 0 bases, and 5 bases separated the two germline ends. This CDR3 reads CASSSDSYEQYF. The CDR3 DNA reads TGTGCCAGCTCAAGCGACTCCTACGAGCAGTACTTC.

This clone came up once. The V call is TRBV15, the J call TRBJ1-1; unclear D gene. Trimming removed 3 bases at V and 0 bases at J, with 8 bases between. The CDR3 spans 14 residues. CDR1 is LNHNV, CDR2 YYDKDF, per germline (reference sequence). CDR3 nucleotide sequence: TGTGCCACCAGCAGCCGAAGGATGAACACTGAAGCTTTCTTT. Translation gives CATSSRRMNTEAFF.

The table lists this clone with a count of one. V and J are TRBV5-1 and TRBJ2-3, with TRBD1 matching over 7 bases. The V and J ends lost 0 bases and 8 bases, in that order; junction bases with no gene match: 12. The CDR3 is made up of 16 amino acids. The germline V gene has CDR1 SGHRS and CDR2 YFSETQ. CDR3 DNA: TGCGCCAGCAGCTTGGAGGTTACCATCTCAGGGGGTACGCAGTATTTT. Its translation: CASSLEVTISGGTQYF.

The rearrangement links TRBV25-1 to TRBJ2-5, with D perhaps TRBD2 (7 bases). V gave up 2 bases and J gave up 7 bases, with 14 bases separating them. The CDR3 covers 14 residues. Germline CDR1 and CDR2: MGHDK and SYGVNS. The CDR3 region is CASSERGGRPTQYF. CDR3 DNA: TGTGCCAGCAGTGAAAGGGGGGGCCGTCCGACCCAGTACTTC.

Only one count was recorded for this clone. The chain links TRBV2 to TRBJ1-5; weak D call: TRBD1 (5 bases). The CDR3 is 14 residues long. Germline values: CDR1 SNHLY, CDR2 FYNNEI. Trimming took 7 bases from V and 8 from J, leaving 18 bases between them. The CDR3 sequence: CASTEKGMVEPQHF. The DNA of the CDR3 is TGTGCCAGCACTGAGAAGGGGATGGTGGAGCCCCAGCATTTT.

CDR3 DNA: TGTGCCAGCAGTTTATCCCGGCGGGGCGCCTACGAGCAGTACTTC. This encodes CASSLSRRGAYEQYF. The chain has TRBV28 and TRBJ2-7; a weak D match, TRBD2 (6 bases). CDR3 size: 15 residues. The V gene lost 1 base and the J gene lost 2 bases, with 12 bases spanning the gap. Looked up from germline, CDR1 is MDHEN and CDR2 is SYDVKM.